This entry describes one T cell receptor beta chain. Its antigen remains unknown. The test was conducted at deep level. Sequencing was performed with immunoSEQ multiplex PCR; in TCRdb, only in-frame clones are kept and a portion is missing. Of roughly 1,000,000 clones in the sample, approximately 78% were seen once. The data originate from a study of shared clonotypes between healthy human individuals. Study-wide context: Aged between 18 and 49, the donors were two women and a few men. Study-level points and caveats: Non-shared clonotypes were found to have lower generation probabilities than the clonotypes that were shared by all four of the sorted-subset donors. Clonotype sharing among donors was thought likely to change with sequencing depth.

Looked up from germline, CDR1 is SGHVS and CDR2 is FQNEAQ. This CDR3 is 16 amino acids long. J gave up 2 bases and V 5 bases, and 7 bases lay outside the gene matches. The rearrangement uses TRBV7-8 and TRBJ1-4, with TRBD1 matching over 8 bases. Material for sequencing was memory CD4+ T cells from PBMCs. Noted subset: CD45RA-negative fraction. The clonotype originates from a man younger than 35 in good health. Some clones in this sample may be carry-over from other donors' samples. Written as DNA, the CDR3 is TGTGCCAGCAGCCCCGGCCGACAGGGGACTAATGAAAAACTGTTTTTT. Protein: CASSPGRQGTNEKLFF. The whole variable domain, remainder taken from reference TRBV7-8 and TRBJ1-4, is GAGVSQSPRYKVAKRGQDVALRCDPISGHVSLFWYQQALGQGPEFLTYFQNEAQLDKSGLPSDRFFAERPEGSVSTLKIQRTQQEDSAVYLCASSPGRQGTNEKLFFGSGTQLSVL.